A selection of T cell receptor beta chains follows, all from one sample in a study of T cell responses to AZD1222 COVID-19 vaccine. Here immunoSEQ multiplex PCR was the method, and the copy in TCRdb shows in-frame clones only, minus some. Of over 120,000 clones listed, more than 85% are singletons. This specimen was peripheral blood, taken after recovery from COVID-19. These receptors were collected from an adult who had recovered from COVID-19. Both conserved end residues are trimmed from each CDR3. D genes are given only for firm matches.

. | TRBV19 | ASSSWLAKNTGELF
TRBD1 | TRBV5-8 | ASSLRGSEKLF
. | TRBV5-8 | ASSPSQYEQY
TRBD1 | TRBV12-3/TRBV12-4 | ASSWEDRAQH
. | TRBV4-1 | ASSYSTGRLGEKLF
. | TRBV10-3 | AGGHLNTEAF
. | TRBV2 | ASNLRDRSNYGYT
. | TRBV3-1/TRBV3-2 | ASSQDGGNADTQY
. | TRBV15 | ATSTADFRGLF
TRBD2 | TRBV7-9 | ASSDHFGWIAGDNEQF
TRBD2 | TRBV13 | ASRVTGLAGVVTGNEQF
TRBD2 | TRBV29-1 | SAGGTSGSSEQY
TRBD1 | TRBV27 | ASSLSALGTDYEQY
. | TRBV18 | ASSPPQPQH